A single sample gave rise to the 16 T cell receptor beta chains below, sequenced in a study of tumor and adjacent non-tumor tissue in lung cancer (dated 2018 in TCRdb). Receptor amplification or capture employed multiplex PCR. Sequencing relied on an Illumina HiSeq 2500. Following protocols modified from ARM-PCR, the researchers constructed TCRbeta libraries through three rounds of nested PCR with primers (Table S4). Clones were called with MiXCR by TCRdb after fastp trimmed the public reads at Q25, and only in-frame beta chains were retained. A single entry per CDR3 protein holds the most common genes and DNA from its merged rows. This sample is represented by 50,000 to 70,000 distinct CDR3 sequences; roughly 57% of them were singletons. The top ten clones comprise roughly 35% of the sample. RNA was extracted from bulk unsorted tissue and checked for quality with a NanoDrop ND-1000 and an Agilent 2100. Normal lung samples were distant non-tumor tissue taken more than 3 cm from the tumor edge.

Sequencing was performed on distant non-tumor lung tissue. Source of these receptors: a man in his 70s with non-small cell lung cancer.

As to this clonotype: This may arise from a read error, as a much more abundant clone is one base away. The chain employs TRBV29-1 and TRBJ2-7; TRBD2 is a possible D gene (5 bases). The germline gives CDR1 SQVTM, CDR2 ANQGSEA. The CDR3 spans 12 residues. CDR3 protein: CRVNDGTYEQYF. The CDR3 DNA sequence: TGCAGAGTGAATGACGGGACCTACGAGCAGTACTTC.

In regard to this clonotype: The junction departs from germline at one end; a sequencing error may be responsible. This chain joins TRBV11-2 and TRBJ2-1; 7 bases agree with TRBD2. Germline loops: CDR1 SGHAT, CDR2 FQNNGV. The CDR3 has 18 amino acids. Here the CDR3 reads CASSLARRVGGEGNEQFF. The DNA for the CDR3 is TGTGCTAGCAGCTTAGCCCGACGGGTTGGAGGGGAGGGCAATGAGCAGTTCTTC.

Worth noting for this clonotype: At one boundary the junction diverges from the germline segment, which might be a read error. The J gene is TRBJ1-5, the V gene TRBV4-2; 7 bases align to TRBD1. The CDR3 has 18 residues. The germline gives CDR1 LGHNA, CDR2 YNFKEQ. The CDR3 is CASSQGMIQGMSNQPQHF. CDR3 in DNA: TGTGCCAGTAGCCAAGGGATGATACAGGGGATGAGCAATCAGCCCCAGCATTTT.

This clonotype occurred many times. The V gene is TRBV29-1, the J gene TRBJ2-7; 14 bases match TRBD2. V was clipped by 4 bases and J by 7 bases; unmatched bases: 9. Germline V gene data show CDR1 as SQVTM and CDR2 as ANQGSEA. CDR3 length: 15 residues. The CDR3 region has the DNA TGCAGCGTTGCCCGCCAGACTAGCGGGAGGGGAGAGCAGTACTTC. Translating gives CSVARQTSGRGEQYF.

This clonotype was recorded once. One junction end disagrees with the germline gene, perhaps due to a read error. The chain carries TRBV20-1 and TRBJ1-1; 10 bases line up with TRBD1. Germline V lookup: CDR1 DFQATT, CDR2 SNEGSKA (reference sequence). The CDR3 covers 14 residues. The CDR3: CSVLGQGMNTETFF. In DNA form, the CDR3 reads TGCAGTGTTTTGGGACAGGGGATGAACACTGAAACTTTCTTT.

A few counts support this clonotype. The chain has TRBV6-4 and TRBJ2-6; no definite D call. The germline V gene has CDR1 MRHNA and CDR2 SNTAGT. The CDR3 runs 14 residues. Deletions cut 1 base from V and 0 bases from J, with 1 base between. This CDR3 is CASSDFSGANVLTF. CDR3 in DNA: TGTGCCAGCAGTGACTTCTCTGGGGCCAACGTCCTGACTTTC.

Details on this clonotype: As the CDR3 is not closed by the conserved phenylalanine or tryptophan, this likely results from a read error. This chain connects TRBV29-1 to TRBJ2-3, with D tentatively TRBD1 (6 bases). The germline V and J ends were trimmed by 7 bases and 3 bases, with 35 bases remaining between them. Germline values: CDR1 SQVTM, CDR2 ANQGSEA. The CDR3 is 20 residues long. CDR3 in amino acids: CSARQVVSIRGLIGTDTQYL. CDR3 sequence (DNA): TGCAGCGCGAGACAGGTAGTGAGCATCAGAGGTTTGATCGGAACAGATACGCAGTATTTG.

Remarks on this clonotype: The CDR3 ends on some other residue instead of the conserved phenylalanine or tryptophan, so this is likely a read error. The limits of the CDR3 on the DNA are not certain, so only TCRdb's listed CDR3 is given. This rearrangement joins TRBV5-6 to TRBJ2-7; TRBD2, the table's D call, was not compared with the DNA. The CDR3 spans 13 residues, counting both ends. From germline, CDR1 is SGHDT and CDR2 YYEEEE. This CDR3 is CVSSLTGQPSEFS.

Of note for this clonotype: An end of the junction differs from the germline gene, which may be a read error. The rearrangement links TRBV11-2 to TRBJ2-2, with TRBD2 as a possible D gene (5 bases). The CDR3 runs 13 residues. Germline assignment: CDR1 SGHAT and CDR2 FQNNGV. CDR3 nucleotide sequence: TGTGCCAGCAGTCCACGGTGGACCGGGGAGCCGTTTTTT. Its translation: CASSPRWTGEPFF.

The chain combines TRBV6-6 with TRBJ2-1, with TRBD2 matching 9 bases. Germline values: CDR1 MNHNY, CDR2 SVGAGI (reference sequence). This CDR3 has 14 residues. V was clipped by 8 bases and J by 15 bases; unmatched bases: 17. Here the CDR3 reads CASGFSGGRASWFF. The DNA of the CDR3 is TGTGCCAGCGGTTTTTCAGGCGGGAGGGCCTCCTGGTTCTTC.

The chain carries TRBV12-3 or TRBV12-4 and TRBJ1-1; D call uncertain. V was shortened by 8 bases and J by 5 bases, with 18 bases between the two germline ends. CDR3 length: 14 amino acids. CDR3 residues: CASGRRARGTEAFF. Written as DNA, the CDR3 is TGTGCCAGCGGCCGGAGGGCGCGAGGGACTGAAGCTTTCTTT.

This clonotype appeared once. The junction shows a germline mismatch at one end, possibly a read error. The chain is built from TRBV29-1 and TRBJ1-5, with 12 nucleotides matching TRBD1. The CDR3 length is 17 residues. The V gene's germline CDR1 is SQVTM and CDR2 ANQGSEA. CDR3 sequence: CSVDIGTGGSSTQTQHF. The DNA for the CDR3 is TGCAGCGTAGACATCGGGACAGGGGGCTCGAGCACTCAGACCCAGCATTTT.

This clonotype was detected only a few times. The chain has TRBV30 and TRBJ2-3; a weak D match, TRBD2 (7 bases). Trimming removed 3 bases from V and 2 bases from J, with 15 bases in between. There are 15 residues in the CDR3. Per germline, CDR1 GTSNPN and CDR2 SVGIG (reference sequence). The CDR3 DNA reads as TGTGCCTGGAGCGGGGGGACATCTTCCACAGATACGCAGTATTTT. Amino acids: CAWSGGTSSTDTQYF.

This clonotype was detected ten times or more. The CDR3 here is CSVGAGRDTQYF. The DNA of the CDR3 is TGCAGCGTTGGGGCAGGGCGAGATACGCAGTATTTT. J is TRBJ2-3 and V is TRBV29-1, with D possibly matching TRBD1 (5 bases). Trimming removed 4 bases at V and 5 bases at J, with 10 bases between. Per germline, CDR1 SQVTM and CDR2 ANQGSEA. The CDR3 extends over 12 amino acids.

The J gene is TRBJ2-7, the V gene TRBV29-1; no firm D call. Germline CDR1 is SQVTM and CDR2 is ANQGSEA. The CDR3 consists of 10 residues. V was pared by 8 bases and J by 6 bases, with 11 bases between. CDR3 DNA: TGCAGCACTGTAACCATCGAGCAGTACTTC. It yields the protein CSTVTIEQYF.

Notes on this clonotype: The final CDR3 position lacks the conserved phenylalanine or tryptophan, pointing to a likely read error. The DNA is left out, because the CDR3 cannot be placed on it with certainty; the CDR3 is given as TCRdb lists it. The rearrangement links TRBV12-3 or TRBV12-4 to TRBJ2-2; TRBD1, as called in the table, went unchecked against the DNA. The CDR3 length equals 18 residues, ends included. CDR3 protein: CASSDYYGTGIVVGELFL.